A selection of T cell receptor beta chains follows, all from one sample in a study of human T cells and chemical hapten exposure. TCRdb re-called the RACE reads through MiXCR, storing one row per CDR3 protein. The sample consists of 100,000 or so distinct CDR3 sequences, 9.5% to 12% of them appearing once. Here the sequenced sample was whole blood, taken in connection with sensitization to the hapten diphenylcyclopropenone (DPC). The receptors here all came from a woman aged 40 to 50 with alopecia areata. Some clones in this sample may be carry-over from other donors' samples. The CDR3 runs from the conserved cysteine through the conserved F or W. A D gene is named only where the DNA matches it firmly. Size is stated for part of the rows, as once, few or many counts, or as a class when the clone is expanded.

CASSQQGASLGNQPQHF,TGTGCCAGCAGTCAACAGGGGGCCTCACTGGGAAATCAGCCCCAGCATTTT,few,TRBV7-2,17,TRBD1,TRBJ1-5
CASSPGTGDEQYF,TGTGCCAGCAGCCCCGGGACAGGGGACGAGCAGTACTTC,few,TRBV6-2/TRBV6-3,13,TRBD1,TRBJ2-7
CSPRDRTNTEAFF,TGCAGCCCCCGGGACAGGACAAACACTGAAGCTTTCTTT,few,TRBV29-1,13,TRBD1,TRBJ1-1
CAIGRLGEGDTQYF,TGTGCCATCGGAAGACTAGGGGAGGGAGATACGCAGTATTTT,few,TRBV10-3,14,TRBD2,TRBJ2-3
CASRTPSYEQYF,TGTGCCAGCAGGACACCCTCCTACGAGCAGTACTTC,many,TRBV28,12,.,TRBJ2-7
CASSLGGGGHEQYF,TGTGCCAGCAGCTTAGGGGGGGGCGGCCACGAGCAGTACTTC,few,TRBV11-2,14,.,TRBJ2-7
CAISQGAAGNTIYF,TGTGCCATCAGTCAGGGGGCTGCCGGAAACACCATATATTTT,many,TRBV10-3,14,TRBD1,TRBJ1-3
CASTASGSMTDTQYF,TGTGCCAGCACCGCTAGCGGGAGTATGACAGATACGCAGTATTTT,few,TRBV28,15,TRBD2,TRBJ2-3
CASSWGDRNTGELFF,TGCGCCAGCAGCTGGGGGGACAGGAACACCGGGGAGCTGTTTTTT,.,TRBV5-1,15,.,TRBJ2-2
CASSSLPRLGQYF,TGTGCCAGCAGTTCCCTCCCCCGATTGGGGCAGTATTTT,many,TRBV12-3/TRBV12-4,13,.,TRBJ2-3
CSAREPRLAGLDTQYF,TGCAGTGCTAGAGAGCCCCGCCTAGCGGGATTGGATACGCAGTATTTT,few,TRBV20-1,16,TRBD2,TRBJ2-3
CASSQAPKAYEQYF,TGTGCCAGCAGCCAAGCTCCTAAGGCATACGAGCAGTACTTC,many,TRBV4-2,14,.,TRBJ2-7
CASSRDSLHTEAFF,TGTGCCAGCAGCCGGGACAGTCTTCACACTGAAGCTTTCTTT,few,TRBV7-9,14,TRBD1,TRBJ1-1
CASSADHAGNYGYTF,TGTGCCAGCTCGGCAGACCACGCGGGAAACTATGGCTACACCTTC,few,TRBV9,15,.,TRBJ1-2
CASSLSGTSDQETQYF,TGTGCCAGCTCACTATCAGGGACTAGCGACCAAGAGACCCAGTACTTC,.,TRBV18,16,TRBD2,TRBJ2-5
CASSRLGTSGRVEQYF,TGTGCCAGCAGCCGCCTAGGGACTAGCGGGAGAGTTGAGCAGTACTTC,.,TRBV3-1,16,TRBD2,TRBJ2-7
CASNRGHLYEQYF,TGCGCCAGTAACAGGGGGCACCTCTACGAGCAGTACTTC,.,TRBV23-1,13,TRBD1,TRBJ2-7
CASSQKDLNTEAFF,TGCGCCAGCAGCCAAAAGGATTTGAACACTGAAGCTTTCTTT,.,TRBV4-3,14,.,TRBJ1-1
CASSTRRGANYGYTF,TGTGCCAGCAGTACCCGGAGGGGGGCAAACTATGGCTACACCTTC,few,TRBV27,15,.,TRBJ1-2
CASSSGQGPQPQHF,TGTGCCAGCAGTTCGGGACAGGGGCCTCAGCCCCAGCATTTT,few,TRBV2,14,TRBD1,TRBJ1-5
CASSLKAGGSPLHF,TGTGCCAGCAGCTTGAAGGCAGGGGGATCACCCCTCCACTTT,many,TRBV5-4,14,TRBD1,TRBJ1-6
CASSQESGSGIIQYF,TGTGCCAGCAGCCAAGAGAGTGGGAGTGGTATAATTCAGTACTTC,few,TRBV4-2,15,.,TRBJ2-4
CASSPPGLGETQYF,TGTGCCAGCAGTCCCCCGGGACTCGGCGAGACCCAGTACTTC,.,TRBV25-1,14,.,TRBJ2-5
CSARDLAGANTDTQYF,TGCAGTGCTAGAGACCTAGCGGGGGCGAACACAGATACGCAGTATTTT,few,TRBV20-1,16,TRBD2,TRBJ2-3
CASSPTILSGANVLTF,TGTGCCAGCAGCCCCACGATACTCTCTGGGGCCAACGTCCTGACTTTC,few,TRBV6-5,16,.,TRBJ2-6
CATSRDYSGSGELFF,TGTGCCACCAGCAGAGATTATAGCGGGAGCGGGGAGCTGTTTTTT,few,TRBV15,15,TRBD2,TRBJ2-2
CASSYAGSYEQYF,TGTGCCAGCAGTTACGCAGGGAGTTACGAGCAGTACTTC,.,TRBV6-2/TRBV6-3,13,.,TRBJ2-7
CASSLEGGAVTEAFF,TGTGCCAGCAGCTTGGAGGGCGGTGCGGTCACTGAAGCTTTCTTT,many,TRBV5-4,15,.,TRBJ1-1
CASSTQSSYNEQFF,TGTGCCAGCAGCACTCAGAGCTCCTACAATGAGCAGTTCTTC,many,TRBV6-2/TRBV6-3,14,.,TRBJ2-1
CASSPGTSAPSYTDTQYF,TGTGCCAGCAGCCCTGGGACTAGCGCTCCCTCCTACACAGATACGCAGTATTTT,many,TRBV11-2,18,TRBD2,TRBJ2-3
CSARPRASYEQYF,TGCAGTGCTAGACCGAGGGCCAGCTACGAGCAGTACTTC,.,TRBV20-1,13,.,TRBJ2-7
CSAREAQGSGSPLHF,TGCAGTGCTAGAGAGGCGCAGGGTAGCGGGTCACCCCTCCACTTT,.,TRBV20-1,15,.,TRBJ1-6
CASSWITHGYTF,TGTGCCAGCAGTTGGATTACGCATGGCTACACCTTC,.,TRBV28,12,.,TRBJ1-2
CAISAGVGTGVYNEQFF,TGTGCCATCAGTGCGGGGGTTGGGACAGGGGTTTACAATGAGCAGTTCTTC,.,TRBV10-3,17,TRBD1,TRBJ2-1
CASSLDLSSYEQYF,TGTGCCAGCAGTTTGGACTTAAGCTCCTACGAGCAGTACTTC,few,TRBV27,14,.,TRBJ2-7
CSAPETGRGSEAFF,TGCAGTGCTCCCGAGACAGGGAGGGGGAGTGAAGCTTTCTTT,few,TRBV20-1,14,TRBD1,TRBJ1-1
CASSSATASYEQYF,TGTGCCAGCAGCTCAGCTACCGCCTCCTACGAGCAGTACTTC,many,TRBV7-2,14,.,TRBJ2-7